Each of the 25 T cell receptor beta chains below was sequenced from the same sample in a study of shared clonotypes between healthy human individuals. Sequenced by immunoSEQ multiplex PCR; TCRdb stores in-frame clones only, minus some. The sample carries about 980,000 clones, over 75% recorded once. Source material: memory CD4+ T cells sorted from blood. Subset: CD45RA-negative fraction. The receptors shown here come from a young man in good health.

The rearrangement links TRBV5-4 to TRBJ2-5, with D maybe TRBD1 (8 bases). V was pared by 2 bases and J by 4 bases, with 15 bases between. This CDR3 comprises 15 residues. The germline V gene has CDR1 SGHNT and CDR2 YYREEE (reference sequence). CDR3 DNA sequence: TGTGCCAGCAGCTTACAGGGGGGGGTGTTAGAGACCCAGTACTTC. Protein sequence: CASSLQGGVLETQYF.

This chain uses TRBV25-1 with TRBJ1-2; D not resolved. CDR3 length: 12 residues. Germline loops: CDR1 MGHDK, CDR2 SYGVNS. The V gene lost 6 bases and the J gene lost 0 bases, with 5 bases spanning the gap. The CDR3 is CASRQSNYGYTF. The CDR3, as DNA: TGTGCCAGCAGGCAGTCTAACTATGGCTACACCTTC.

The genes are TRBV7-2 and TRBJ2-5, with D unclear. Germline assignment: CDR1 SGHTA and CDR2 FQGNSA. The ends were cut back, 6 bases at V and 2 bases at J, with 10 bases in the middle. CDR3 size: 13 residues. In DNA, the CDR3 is TGTGCCAGCAGTTCCCGTAGGCAAGAGACCCAGTACTTC. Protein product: CASSSRRQETQYF.

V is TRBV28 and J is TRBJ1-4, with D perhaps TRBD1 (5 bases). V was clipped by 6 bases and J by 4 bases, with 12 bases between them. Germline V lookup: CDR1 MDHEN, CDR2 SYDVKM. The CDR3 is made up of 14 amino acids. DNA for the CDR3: TGTGCCAGCAGCGCGGGACGGATTAATGAAAAACTGTTTTTT. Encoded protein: CASSAGRINEKLFF.

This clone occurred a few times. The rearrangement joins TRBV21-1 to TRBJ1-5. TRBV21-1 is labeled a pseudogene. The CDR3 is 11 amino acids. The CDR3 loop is CASSTSLGQHF. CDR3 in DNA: TGTGCCAGCAGTACCAGCCTGGGCCAGCATTTT.

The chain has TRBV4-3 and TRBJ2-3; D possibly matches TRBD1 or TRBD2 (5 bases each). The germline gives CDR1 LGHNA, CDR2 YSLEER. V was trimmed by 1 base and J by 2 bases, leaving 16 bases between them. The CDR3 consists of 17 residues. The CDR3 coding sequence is TGCGCCAGCAGCCAAGCCCTTGTGAGGGGCGCCACAGATACGCAGTATTTT. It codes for CASSQALVRGATDTQYF.

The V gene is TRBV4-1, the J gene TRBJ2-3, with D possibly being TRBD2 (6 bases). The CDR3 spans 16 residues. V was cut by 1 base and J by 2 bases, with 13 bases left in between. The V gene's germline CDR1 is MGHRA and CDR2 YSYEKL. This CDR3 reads CASSQALVADTDTQYF. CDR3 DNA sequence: TGCGCCAGCAGCCAAGCCCTGGTAGCGGACACAGATACGCAGTATTTT.

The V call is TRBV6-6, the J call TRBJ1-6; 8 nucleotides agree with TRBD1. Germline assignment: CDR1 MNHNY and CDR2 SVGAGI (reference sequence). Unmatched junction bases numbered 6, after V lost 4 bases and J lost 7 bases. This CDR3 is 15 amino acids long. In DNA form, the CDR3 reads TGTGCCAGCAGTTCCAACAGGGGGAGAAATTCACCCCTCCACTTT. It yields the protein CASSSNRGRNSPLHF.

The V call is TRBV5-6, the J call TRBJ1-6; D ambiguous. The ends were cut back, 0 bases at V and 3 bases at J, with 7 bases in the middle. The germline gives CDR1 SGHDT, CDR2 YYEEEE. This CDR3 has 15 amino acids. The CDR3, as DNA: TGTGCCAGCAGCTTGGAGGGTAGCTATAATTCACCCCTCCACTTT. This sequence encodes CASSLEGSYNSPLHF.

The CDR3 protein is CAWIGREVSEQYF. The CDR3 DNA reads TGTGCCTGGATAGGGCGGGAGGTGAGCGAGCAGTACTTC. The chain recombines TRBV30 with TRBJ2-7; 8 bases are shared with TRBD2. V lost 4 bases to trimming and J lost 6 bases; unmatched junction nucleotides: 8. CDR1 and CDR2 from the germline V gene are GTSNPN and SVGIG (reference sequence). The CDR3 loop spans 13 amino acids.

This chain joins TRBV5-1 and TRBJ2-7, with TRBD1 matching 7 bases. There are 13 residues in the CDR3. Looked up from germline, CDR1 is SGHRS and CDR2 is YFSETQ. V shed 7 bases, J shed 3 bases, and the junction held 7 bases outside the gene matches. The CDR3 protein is CASATGFGYEQYF. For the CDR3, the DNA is TGCGCCAGCGCGACAGGGTTTGGCTACGAGCAGTACTTC.

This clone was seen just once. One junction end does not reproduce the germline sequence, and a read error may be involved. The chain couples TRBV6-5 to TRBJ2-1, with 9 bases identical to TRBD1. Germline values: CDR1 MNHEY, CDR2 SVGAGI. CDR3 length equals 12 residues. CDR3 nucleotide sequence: TGTGCCAGCAGTTCCCCCGGGACAGGGAAGGTCTTC. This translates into CASSSPGTGKVF.

The CDR3 DNA reads TGCAGCGTTGACCTCCCTCTGGGACTACTACTCACAGATACGCAGTATTTT. The encoded protein is CSVDLPLGLLLTDTQYF. The chain combines TRBV29-1 with TRBJ2-3; TRBD2 aligns across 7 bases. The V gene's germline CDR1 is SQVTM and CDR2 ANQGSEA. With V trimmed by 3 bases and J by 2 bases, 14 bases remained unmatched. There are 17 residues in the CDR3.

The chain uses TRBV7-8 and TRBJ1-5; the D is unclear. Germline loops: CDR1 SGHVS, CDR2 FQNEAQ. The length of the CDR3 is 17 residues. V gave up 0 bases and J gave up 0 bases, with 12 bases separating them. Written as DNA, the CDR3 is TGTGCCAGCAGCTTAGCGGAAGGAGGTTATAGCAATCAGCCCCAGCATTTT. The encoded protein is CASSLAEGGYSNQPQHF.

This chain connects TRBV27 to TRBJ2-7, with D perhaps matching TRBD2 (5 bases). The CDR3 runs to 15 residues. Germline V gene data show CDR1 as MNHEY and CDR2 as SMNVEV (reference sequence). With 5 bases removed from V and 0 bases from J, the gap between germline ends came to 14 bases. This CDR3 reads CASSRGRVGSYEQYF. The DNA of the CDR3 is TGTGCCAGCAGTAGAGGGCGGGTAGGCTCCTACGAGCAGTACTTC.

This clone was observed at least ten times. The chain's CDR3 is CASTSPTTNEKLFF. The CDR3 region has the DNA TGTGCCAGCACCTCCCCCACAACTAATGAAAAACTGTTTTTT. The J gene is TRBJ1-4, the V gene TRBV11-2; D remains ambiguous. Germline-derived CDR1 and CDR2 are SGHAT and FQNNGV. The CDR3 runs to 14 residues. V lost 7 bases, J lost 0 bases, and 9 bases lay in between.

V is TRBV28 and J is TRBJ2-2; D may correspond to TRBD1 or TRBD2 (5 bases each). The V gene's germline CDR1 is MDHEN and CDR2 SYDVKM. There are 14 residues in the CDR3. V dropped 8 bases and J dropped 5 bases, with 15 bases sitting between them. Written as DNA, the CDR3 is TGTGCCAGCCAAAGGGACCTAGGGACCGGGGAGCTGTTTTTT. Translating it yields CASQRDLGTGELFF. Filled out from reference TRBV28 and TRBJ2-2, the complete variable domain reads DVKVTQSSRYLVKRTGEKVFLECVQDMDHENMFWYRQDPGLGLRLIYFSYDVKMKEKGDIPEGYSVSREKKERFSLILESASTNQTSMYLCASQRDLGTGELFFGEGSRLTVL.

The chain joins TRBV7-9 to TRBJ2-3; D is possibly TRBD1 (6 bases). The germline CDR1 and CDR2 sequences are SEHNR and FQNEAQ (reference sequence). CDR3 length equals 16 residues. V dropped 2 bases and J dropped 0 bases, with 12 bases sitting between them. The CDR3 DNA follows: TGTGCCAGCAGCTTACTACAGGGAGTTAGCACAGATACGCAGTATTTT. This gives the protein CASSLLQGVSTDTQYF.

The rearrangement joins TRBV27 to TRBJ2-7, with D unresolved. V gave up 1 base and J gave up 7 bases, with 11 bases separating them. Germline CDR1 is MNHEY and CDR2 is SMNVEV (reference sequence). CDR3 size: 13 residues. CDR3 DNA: TGTGCCAGCAGTTTATACGGCAGCACGGAGCAGTACTTC. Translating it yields CASSLYGSTEQYF.

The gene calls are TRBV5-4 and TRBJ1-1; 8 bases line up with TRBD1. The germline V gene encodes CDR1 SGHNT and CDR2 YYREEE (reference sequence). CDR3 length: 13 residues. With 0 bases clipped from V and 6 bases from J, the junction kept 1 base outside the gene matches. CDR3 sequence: CASSLGTGPEAFF. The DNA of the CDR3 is TGTGCCAGCAGCTTGGGGACAGGGCCTGAAGCTTTCTTT.

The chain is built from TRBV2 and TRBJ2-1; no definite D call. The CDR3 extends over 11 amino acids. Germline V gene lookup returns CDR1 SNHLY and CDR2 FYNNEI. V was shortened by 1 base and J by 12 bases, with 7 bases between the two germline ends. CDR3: CASSEGGSQFF. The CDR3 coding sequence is TGTGCCAGCAGTGAAGGGGGTTCGCAGTTCTTC.

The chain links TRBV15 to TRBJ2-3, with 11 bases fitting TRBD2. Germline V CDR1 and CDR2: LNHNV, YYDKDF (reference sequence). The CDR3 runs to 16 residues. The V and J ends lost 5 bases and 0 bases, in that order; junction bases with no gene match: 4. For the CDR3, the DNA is TGTGCCACCAGCCCTCGACTAGCGGGAAGCACAGATACGCAGTATTTT. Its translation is CATSPRLAGSTDTQYF. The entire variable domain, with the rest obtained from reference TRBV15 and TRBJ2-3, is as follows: DAMVIQNPRYQVTQFGKPVTLSCSQTLNHNVMYWYQQKSSQAPKLLFHYYDKDFNNEADTPDNFQSRRPNTSFCFLDIRSPGLGDTAMYLCATSPRLAGSTDTQYFGPGTRLTVL.

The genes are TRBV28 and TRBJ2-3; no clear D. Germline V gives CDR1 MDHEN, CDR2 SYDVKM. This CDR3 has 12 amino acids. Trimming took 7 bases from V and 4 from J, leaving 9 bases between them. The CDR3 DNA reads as TGTGCCAGCACCTCGCCCCCAGATACGCAGTATTTT. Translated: CASTSPPDTQYF.

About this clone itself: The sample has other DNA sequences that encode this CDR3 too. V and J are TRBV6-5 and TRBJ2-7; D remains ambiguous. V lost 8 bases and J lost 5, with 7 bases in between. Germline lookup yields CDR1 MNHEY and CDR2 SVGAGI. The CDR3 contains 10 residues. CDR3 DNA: TGTGCCAGCGGCCGTAACGAGCAGTACTTC. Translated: CASGRNEQYF.

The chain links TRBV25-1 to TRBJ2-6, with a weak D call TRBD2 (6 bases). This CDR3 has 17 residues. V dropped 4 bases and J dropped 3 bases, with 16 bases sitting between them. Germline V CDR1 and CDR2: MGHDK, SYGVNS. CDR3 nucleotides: TGTGCCAGCAGTGGGGCTGGAGGGAATCGTGGGGCCAACGTCCTGACTTTC. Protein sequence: CASSGAGGNRGANVLTF.